These T cell receptor beta chains were read from a single sample in a study of blood T cell repertoires in COVID-19. Assay: immunoSEQ multiplex PCR; the TCRdb copy retains only in-frame clones and omits some. The table records about 190,000 clones, around 80% of them present only once. The sequenced sample consisted of peripheral blood. The receptors derive from a woman older than 75 with active or convalescent COVID-19. The CDR3 runs from the conserved cysteine through the conserved F or W. D genes are given only for firm matches. Clone size is shown for a subset of rows, as once, few, many or a class of expanded clone.

d_call clone_size j_call v_call cdr3_nt cdr3_aa
- once TRBJ1-4 TRBV4-1 TGCGCCAGCAGCCAGGCGGGGGGACGGCCGAATGAAAAACTGTTTTTT CASSQAGGRPNEKLFF
TRBD1 - TRBJ2-3 TRBV6-5 TGTGCCAGCAGTACATCCGGGACAGACACAGATACGCAGTATTTT CASSTSGTDTDTQYF
- - TRBJ2-1 TRBV7-2 TGTGCCAGCAGCCCCCGGCGGGGTGAGCAGTTCTTC CASSPRRGEQFF
- - TRBJ1-5 TRBV5-6 TGTGCCAGCACCCGGAGGGGTAGCAATCAGCCCCAGCATTTT CASTRRGSNQPQHF
- - TRBJ2-3 TRBV24-1 TGTGCCACCAGTGATTTGGAAGGGGGACATACAGATACGCAGTATTTT CATSDLEGGHTDTQYF
TRBD1 few TRBJ2-7 TRBV5-1 TGCGCCAGCAGCAGGGACAGCTACGAGCAGTACTTC CASSRDSYEQYF
TRBD1 - TRBJ1-4 TRBV28 TGTGCCAGTATCGACAGGGGTGAAAAACTGTTTTTT CASIDRGEKLFF
TRBD1 - TRBJ1-5 TRBV18 TGTGCCAGCTCGATGACAGGGCTCGGTCAGCCCCAGCATTTT CASSMTGLGQPQHF
TRBD1 - TRBJ1-3 TRBV10-3 TGTGCCATAGGGACAGCTGGAAACACCATATATTTT CAIGTAGNTIYF
TRBD1 once TRBJ1-6 TRBV11-2 TGTGCCAGCACCCCCGGTCCGAGGGGGCGGGAACCCCTCCACTTT CASTPGPRGREPLHF
TRBD1 - TRBJ2-2 TRBV9 TGTGCCAGCAGCAGTAAAAGAGGACAGGGCGACACCGGGGAGCTGTTTTTT CASSSKRGQGDTGELFF
- - TRBJ2-5 TRBV5-1 TGCGCCAGCAGCGCGGTAGGGGAAGGGCGCGAGACCCAGTACTTC CASSAVGEGRETQYF
TRBD1 many TRBJ2-7 TRBV6-2/TRBV6-3 TGTGCCAGCAGTCCACCGGGACAGGGCTCTTACGAGCAGTACTTC CASSPPGQGSYEQYF
- - TRBJ1-2 TRBV28 TGTGCCAGCAGTTCCGACAGACTCTATGGCTACACCTTC CASSSDRLYGYTF
TRBD2 few TRBJ2-2 TRBV27 TGTGCCAGCACCAAGGAACTAGCGGGGACCGGGGAGCTGTTTTTT CASTKELAGTGELFF
TRBD1 - TRBJ1-5 TRBV6-2/TRBV6-3 TGTGCCAGCAGTAGAGGACAGGGAATTCAGCCCCAGCATTTT CASSRGQGIQPQHF
TRBD1 few TRBJ2-1 TRBV9 TGTGCCAGCAGCGTAAACACCGGGACAGGGGATCGGTTCTTC CASSVNTGTGDRFF
- - TRBJ2-3 TRBV9 TGTGCCAGCAGCGTAGATTCAGGTCCGCCCTTGACAGATACGCAGTATTTT CASSVDSGPPLTDTQYF
- - TRBJ1-2 TRBV7-9 TGTGCCAGCAGCTATGATTCCGGAGATGGCTACACCTTC CASSYDSGDGYTF
TRBD2 - TRBJ2-7 TRBV5-1 TGCGCCAGCAGCCTCGGGGGGGCCGGGTACGAGCAGTACTTC CASSLGGAGYEQYF
- - TRBJ2-3 TRBV2 TGTGCCAGCAGTGAAGGGACAGACTCGGATACGCAGTATTTT CASSEGTDSDTQYF
TRBD2 - TRBJ2-5 TRBV7-9 TGTGCCAGCAGCTTTCGGGGGGGCTCAGAGACCCAGTACTTC CASSFRGGSETQYF
TRBD2 - TRBJ2-5 TRBV5-4 TGTGCCAGCAGCTTGGCCGGGACTAGCGGGGTTGAGACCCAGTACTTC CASSLAGTSGVETQYF
- - TRBJ2-7 TRBV3-1/TRBV3-2 TGTGCCAGCAGCCTTCGCTACGAGCAGTACTTC CASSLRYEQYF
TRBD1 - TRBJ1-3 TRBV29-1 TGCAGCGTGGGTACAGGGGGCATTGGAAACACCATATATTTT CSVGTGGIGNTIYF
- - TRBJ1-1 TRBV5-1 TGCGCCAGCAGCGAGCCGATGAACACTGAAGCTTTCTTT CASSEPMNTEAFF
- - TRBJ1-1 TRBV6-5 TGTGCCAGCAGGGGACAACCCAACACTGAAGCTTTCTTT CASRGQPNTEAFF
TRBD1 few TRBJ1-2 TRBV28 TGTGCCAGCAGTTACCAGGGGGCGAGAATCTTTGGCTACACCTTC CASSYQGARIFGYTF
TRBD1 - TRBJ1-2 TRBV11-1 TGTGCCAGCAGCTTGGGGACAGGGAATGGCTACACCTTC CASSLGTGNGYTF
- - TRBJ2-5 TRBV7-2 TGTGCCAGCAGGCTTCGTAGAGGGACCCAGTACTTC CASRLRRGTQYF